This T cell receptor (beta chain) is from a study of shared clonotypes between healthy human individuals. Study-level background: Contributing individuals were two females and three males aged 18 to 49.

Every donor, a Caucasian adult, lived in Nashville, Tennessee. Germline trimming cut 5 bases from V and 6 bases from J; bases unmatched to any gene: 13. From germline, CDR1 is SEHNR and CDR2 FQNEAQ (reference sequence). This CDR3 has 17 amino acids. The table came from immunoSEQ multiplex PCR; TCRdb's copy has only in-frame clones and leaves some out. The table has some 2,500,000 clones, 80% to 95% seen once; the top ten hold roughly 0.36%. Turning to this clone: Its antigen is not identified.

Regarding the study as a whole: As a rule, naive subsets had a larger estimated richness than memory subsets.

The chain joins TRBV7-9 to TRBJ2-2; TRBD2 aligns across 9 bases. Sequencing was performed on naive CD4+ T cells from PBMCs. Subset here: CD45RA+ positively selected. This receptor was taken from a young man in good health. Some clones in this sample may be carry-over from other donors' samples. The CDR3 loop reads CASSPSSTSGHPGELFF. The CDR3 coding sequence is TGTGCCAGCAGCCCGTCGAGTACTAGCGGGCACCCCGGGGAGCTGTTTTTT.